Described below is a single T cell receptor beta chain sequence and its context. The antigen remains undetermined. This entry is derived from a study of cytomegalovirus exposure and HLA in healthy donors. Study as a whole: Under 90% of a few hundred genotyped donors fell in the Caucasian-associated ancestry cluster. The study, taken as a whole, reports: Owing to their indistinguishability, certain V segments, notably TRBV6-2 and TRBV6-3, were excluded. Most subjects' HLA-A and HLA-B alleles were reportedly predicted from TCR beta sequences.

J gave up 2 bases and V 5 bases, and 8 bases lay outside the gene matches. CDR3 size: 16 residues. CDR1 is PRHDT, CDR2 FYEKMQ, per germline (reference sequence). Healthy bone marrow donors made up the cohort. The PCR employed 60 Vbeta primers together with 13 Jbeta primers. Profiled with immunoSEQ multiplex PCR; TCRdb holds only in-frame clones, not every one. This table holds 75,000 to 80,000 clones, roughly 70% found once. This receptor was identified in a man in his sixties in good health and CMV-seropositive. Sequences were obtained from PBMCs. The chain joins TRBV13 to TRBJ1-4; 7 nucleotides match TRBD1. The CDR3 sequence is CASSPPGTATNEKLFF. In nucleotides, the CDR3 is TGTGCCAGCAGCCCCCCCGGGACAGCGACTAATGAAAAACTGTTTTTT.